This TCR beta chain was recorded in a study of prognosis after radiotherapy for stage I lung cancer. Overall study: All of the patients with non-small cell lung cancer, including roughly seven who had refused surgery, were considered to be medically inoperable. Patients with tumors diagnosed as squamous cell carcinoma numbered 6 or 7, and those with adenocarcinoma approximately eleven.

Using two-round multiplex PCR, the authors amplified TCR beta CDR3 from genomic DNA. Primers were specific to each TRBV and TRBJ gene in first-round PCR. TCRdb passed the multiplex PCR reads through MiXCR, listing each CDR3 protein once. The sample has 15,000 to 20,000 distinct CDR3 sequences; roughly 53% are singletons. CDR3 size: 14 residues. The trim removed 5 bases at V and 7 bases at J, leaving 5 bases unmatched. The sample consisted of PBMCs, taken before or after stereotactic body radiation therapy (not recorded which). The chain uses TRBV12-3 or TRBV12-4 and TRBJ1-2, with 12 bases identical to TRBD1. The clonotype originates from a donor older than 45 with non-small cell lung cancer. The CDR3 DNA follows: TGTGCCAGCAGTGCCGGGACAGGGGGCGGTGGCTACACCTTC. Its translation: CASSAGTGGGGYTF.